What follows is one T cell receptor beta chain and its context. RNA totalling roughly 0.45 to 1 ug underwent reverse transcription with random hexamers. The CDR3 of TCR beta was amplified by immunoSEQ multiplex PCR across 54 Vbeta and 13 Jbeta. TCRdb independently ran MiXCR on the immunoSEQ multiplex PCR reads; one entry per CDR3 protein. In the table there are roughly 130,000 distinct CDR3 sequences, about 95% of which are singletons. This specimen belongs to a study of CD8 T cells in Susac syndrome. Controls were drawn from healthy donors and were matched for age and sex. CDR1 and CDR2 (germline): SGHRS, YFSETQ. The CDR3 is 15 residues long. Trimming took 2 bases from V and 1 from J; bases not matched to a gene: 1.

V usage is TRBV5-1 and J usage is TRBJ2-3, with 10 positions matching TRBD1. The TCR was taken from a human donor in good health. The sample consisted of CD4+ T cells from PBMCs. The CDR3 region has the DNA TGCGCCAGCAGCTTCGGGACAGGGGGCACAGATACGCAGTATTTT. It specifies CASSFGTGGTDTQYF.